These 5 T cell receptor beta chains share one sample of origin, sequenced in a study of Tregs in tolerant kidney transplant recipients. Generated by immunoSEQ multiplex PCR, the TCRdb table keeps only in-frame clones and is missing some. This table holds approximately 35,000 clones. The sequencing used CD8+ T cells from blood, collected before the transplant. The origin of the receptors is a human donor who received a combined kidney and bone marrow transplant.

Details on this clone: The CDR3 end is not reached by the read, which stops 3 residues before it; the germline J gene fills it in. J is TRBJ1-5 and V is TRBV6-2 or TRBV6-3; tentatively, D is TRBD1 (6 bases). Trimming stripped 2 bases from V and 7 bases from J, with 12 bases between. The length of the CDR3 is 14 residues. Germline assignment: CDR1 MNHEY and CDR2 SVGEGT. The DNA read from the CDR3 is TGTGCCAGCAGTTACGGACAGACGGGGCAGCCC. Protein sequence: CASSYGQTGQP. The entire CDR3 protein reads CASSYGQTGQPQHF.

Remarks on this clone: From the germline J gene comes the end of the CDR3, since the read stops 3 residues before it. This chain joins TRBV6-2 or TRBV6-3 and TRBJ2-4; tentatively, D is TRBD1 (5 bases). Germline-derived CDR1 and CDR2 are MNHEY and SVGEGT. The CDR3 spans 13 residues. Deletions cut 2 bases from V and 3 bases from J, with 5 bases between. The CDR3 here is CASSYGHKNIQYF. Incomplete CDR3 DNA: TGTGCCAGCAGTTACGGACACAAAAACATT.

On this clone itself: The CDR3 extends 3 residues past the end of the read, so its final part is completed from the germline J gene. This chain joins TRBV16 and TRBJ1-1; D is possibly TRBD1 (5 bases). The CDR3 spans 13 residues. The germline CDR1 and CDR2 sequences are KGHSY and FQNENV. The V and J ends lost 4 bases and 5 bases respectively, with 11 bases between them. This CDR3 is CASSPGRGTEAFF. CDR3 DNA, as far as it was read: TGTGCCAGCAGCCCGGGTAGGGGAACTGAA.

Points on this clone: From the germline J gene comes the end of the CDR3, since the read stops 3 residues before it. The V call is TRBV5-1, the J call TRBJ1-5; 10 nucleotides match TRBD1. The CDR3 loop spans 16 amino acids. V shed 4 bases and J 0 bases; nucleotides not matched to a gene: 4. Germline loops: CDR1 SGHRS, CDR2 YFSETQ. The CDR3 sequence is CASSPGQGGSNQPQHF. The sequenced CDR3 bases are TGCGCCAGCAGCCCCGGACAGGGGGGTAGCAATCAGCCC.

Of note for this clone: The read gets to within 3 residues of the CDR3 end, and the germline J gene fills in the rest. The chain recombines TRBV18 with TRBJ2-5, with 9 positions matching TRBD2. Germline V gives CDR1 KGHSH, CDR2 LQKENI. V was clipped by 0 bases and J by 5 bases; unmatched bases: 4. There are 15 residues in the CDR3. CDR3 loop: CASSPPAGGRETQYF. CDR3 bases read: TGTGCCAGCTCACCACCAGCGGGGGGTCGGGAGACC.